The entry that follows covers one T cell receptor (beta chain) sequence. This entry belongs to a study of T cell responses to AZD1222 COVID-19 vaccine. Sequenced by immunoSEQ multiplex PCR; TCRdb stores in-frame clones only, minus some. The table has more than 90,000 clones, 65% to 85% seen once. Germline V gene data show CDR1 as LNHDA and CDR2 as SQIVND (reference sequence). V dropped 3 bases and J dropped 4; count of bases not matched to a gene: 5. The CDR3 contains 14 residues. V and J are TRBV19 and TRBJ1-1, with 7 bases that match TRBD1. The source of this sequence is an adult who received the AZD1222 COVID-19 vaccine. Sequences were derived from peripheral blood, sampled 28 days after the second AZD1222 dose. DNA of the CDR3: TGTGCCAGTAGTATCGACAGGGCAGTCACTGAAGCTTTCTTT. It is translated as CASSIDRAVTEAFF.